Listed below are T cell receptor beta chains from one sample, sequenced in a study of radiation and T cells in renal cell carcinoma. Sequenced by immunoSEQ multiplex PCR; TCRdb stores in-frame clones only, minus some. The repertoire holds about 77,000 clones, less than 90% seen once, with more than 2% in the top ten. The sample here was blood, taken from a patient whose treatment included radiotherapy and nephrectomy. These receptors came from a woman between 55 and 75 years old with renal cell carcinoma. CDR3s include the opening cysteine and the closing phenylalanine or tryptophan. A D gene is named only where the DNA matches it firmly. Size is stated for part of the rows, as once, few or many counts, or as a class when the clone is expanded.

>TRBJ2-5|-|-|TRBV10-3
TGTGCCATCAGTGAGTCAGGAGGGTTAGAGACCCAGTACTTC
CAISESGGLETQYF
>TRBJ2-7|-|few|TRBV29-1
TGCAGCGTTAAATCTGGGAACCTTGGCTTCGAGCAGTACTTC
CSVKSGNLGFEQYF
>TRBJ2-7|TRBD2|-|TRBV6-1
TGTGCCAGCAGCCTCGGACTAGCGTCTGGCGAGCAGTACTTC
CASSLGLASGEQYF
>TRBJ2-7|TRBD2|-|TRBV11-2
TGTGCCAGCAGCTTCCACCGGACTAGCGGGTACCTCGAGCAGTACTTC
CASSFHRTSGYLEQYF
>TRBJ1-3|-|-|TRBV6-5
TGTGCCAGCAGCCGGGCCTCTGGAAACACCATATATTTT
CASSRASGNTIYF
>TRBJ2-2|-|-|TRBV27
TGTGCCGCCGGGCGAAGGGAGAACACCGGGGAGCTGTTTTTT
CAAGRRENTGELFF
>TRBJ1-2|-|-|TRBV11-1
TGTGCCAGCAGCTTCAACACTAACTATGGCTACACCTTC
CASSFNTNYGYTF
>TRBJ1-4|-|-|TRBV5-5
TGTGCCAGCAGCGCTCCGGGGGGGACTAATGAAAAACTGTTTTTT
CASSAPGGTNEKLFF
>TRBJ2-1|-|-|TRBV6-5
TGTGCCAGCAGGGTAGACAGGGGACTATACAATGAGCAGTTCTTC
CASRVDRGLYNEQFF
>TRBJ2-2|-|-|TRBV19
TGTGCCAGTAGTATCGTGCCCGGGAACACCGGGGAGCTGTTTTTT
CASSIVPGNTGELFF
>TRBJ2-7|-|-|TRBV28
TGTGCCAGCAGTTTACCTCCGGGACGCAACTCCTACGAGCAGTACTTC
CASSLPPGRNSYEQYF
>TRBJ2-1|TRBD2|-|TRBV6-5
TGTGCCAGCAGCCTAGCGGGAGAGGGGGCGGGTGAGCAGTTCTTC
CASSLAGEGAGEQFF
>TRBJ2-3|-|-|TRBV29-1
TGCAGCGGTAACAGGGGAGGGGCAGATACGCAGTATTTT
CSGNRGGADTQYF
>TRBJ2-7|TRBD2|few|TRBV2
TGTGCCAGCCGGGCGGGAGGGACCTACGAGCAGTACTTC
CASRAGGTYEQYF
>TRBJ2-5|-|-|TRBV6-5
TGTGCCAGCAGTTACCGGTTTCAAGAGACCCAGTACTTC
CASSYRFQETQYF
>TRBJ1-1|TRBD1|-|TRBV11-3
TGTGCCAGCAGCCACTCCGGGACAGGGAACACTGAAGCTTTCTTT
CASSHSGTGNTEAFF
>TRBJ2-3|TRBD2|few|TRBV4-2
TGTGCCAGCAGCCAAGAGGCTAGCGGGGGCACAGATACGCAGTATTTT
CASSQEASGGTDTQYF
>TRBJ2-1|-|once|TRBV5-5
TGTGCCAGCAGCCCGACGGGTAAGCAGTTCTTC
CASSPTGKQFF
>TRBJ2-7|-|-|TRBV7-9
TGTGCCGGGATCGGGGGCCCAGCGATCGAGCAGTACTTC
CAGIGGPAIEQYF
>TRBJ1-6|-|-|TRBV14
TGTGCCAGCAGCCAAGTTTCACCCCTCCACTTT
CASSQVSPLHF
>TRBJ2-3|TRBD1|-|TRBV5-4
TGTGCCAGCAGCAGAACCGGGACAGGGACAGATACGCAGTATTTT
CASSRTGTGTDTQYF
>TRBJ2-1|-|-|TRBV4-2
TGTGCCAGCAGCCCAAGGGCAGGGAGCAATGAGCAGTTCTTC
CASSPRAGSNEQFF
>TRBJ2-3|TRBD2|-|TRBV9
TGTGCCAGCAGCTTCCTCAGCGGGGGGGCAACGGATACGCAGTATTTT
CASSFLSGGATDTQYF
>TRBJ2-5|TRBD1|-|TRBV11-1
TGTGCCAGCAGCTTAGAACAGGGGGCGAGGGGAGAGACCCAGTACTTC
CASSLEQGARGETQYF
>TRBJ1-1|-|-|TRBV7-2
TGTGCCAGCAGCCTAGGGGAGCAGGGGAGGCCGGACACTGAAGCTTTCTTT
CASSLGEQGRPDTEAFF
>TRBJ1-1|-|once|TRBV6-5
TGTGCCAGCAGTTCCGTTGACACTGAAGCTTTCTTT
CASSSVDTEAFF
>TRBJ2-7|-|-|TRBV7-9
TGTGCCAGCAGCTTTCGTCAGGACTCCTACGAGCAGTACTTC
CASSFRQDSYEQYF
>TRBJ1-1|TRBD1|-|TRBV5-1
TGCGCCAGCAGCTTTGGGACAGGGGGCACTGAAGCTTTCTTT
CASSFGTGGTEAFF
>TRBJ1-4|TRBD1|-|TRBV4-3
TGCGCCAGCAGCCCTGGACAGGGTGGAGGTAGTGAAAAACTGTTTTTT
CASSPGQGGGSEKLFF
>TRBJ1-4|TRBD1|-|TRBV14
TGTGCCAGCAGCGGATGGGACAGGGTGAATGAAAAACTGTTTTTT
CASSGWDRVNEKLFF
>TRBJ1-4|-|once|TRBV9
TGTGCCAGCAGCGTAGAGGGGTTAATGGTAAATGAAAAACTGTTTTTT
CASSVEGLMVNEKLFF
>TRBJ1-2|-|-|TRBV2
TGTGCCAGCGTAAGGGCGACAGCTTTATCTAACTATGGCTACACCTTC
CASVRATALSNYGYTF